This is a list of T cell receptor beta chains from one sample in a study of T cell responses to AZD1222 COVID-19 vaccine. Data came from immunoSEQ multiplex PCR; TCRdb stores just in-frame clones and leaves some out. The sample has tens of thousands of clones; about 90% are singletons. The sequenced sample was peripheral blood, obtained on day 0 of AZD1222 vaccination. Source of these receptors: an adult in good health. Each CDR3 is given with its conserved first and last residue.

CASSYSLDSAYEQYF TRBV6-5 15
CASSVDQGGREAFF TRBV9 14
CASSRTGEGNQPQHF TRBV5-1 15
CASSWRGRVNTEAFF TRBV7-9 15
CASSGDSPYSNQPQHF TRBV2 16
CSASYPRDRSHSNQPQHF TRBV20-1 18
CASLGTGTPDFF TRBV2 12
CASSLFQGEGSPLHF TRBV27 15
CASSLEIGTGATEAFF TRBV5-1 16
CASSFGDSGNTIYF TRBV28 14
CASSQAAGEAQETQYF TRBV14 16
CASSESFHGEQYF TRBV10-1 13
CATSDSRTGYNSPLHF TRBV24-1 16
CASSQGLAGGPYEQYF TRBV3-1/TRBV3-2 16
CASSPSTGIGAEAFF TRBV5-1 15
CASSQEGGGPSGELFF TRBV4-1 16
CASSLPRLAYYEQYF TRBV28 15
CASSDPGLAGGSSYNEQFF TRBV5-1 19
CASSYLVSGTEAFF TRBV6-2/TRBV6-3 14
CASSYSGGVLYEQYF TRBV6-5 15
CASANQTGVSDEQYF TRBV21-1 15
CASRAMTSGLPDTQYF TRBV5-1 16
CASSVEQGSNYGYTF TRBV9 15
CASSSQGSSYEQYF TRBV2 14
CAIKVGRDGITGELFF TRBV10-3 16
CASSSRQGANYGYTF TRBV7-2 15
CATSDSDKSSYEQYF TRBV24-1 15
CASSYRTLNTEAFF TRBV19 14
CASSSTGYEQYF TRBV9 12
CASKLSSSYEQYF TRBV6-5 13
CASSRDAGGVNTEAFF TRBV18 16
CASSLGFGSGAGQPQHF TRBV7-2 17
CASSVGSGSIETQYF TRBV9 15
CASSSGNTIYF TRBV28 11
CASRGTPHTGELFF TRBV6-5 14
CATSALAGYNEQFF TRBV24-1 14
CASSVAARGDYGYTF TRBV9 15
CASSHQTGVYEQYF TRBV7-2 14
CAWSPPPAYQETQYF TRBV30 15
CASRLVCGTSGNEQFF TRBV12-2 16
CASSPGLAGAQYEQYF TRBV18 16
CAISQREMYNEQFF TRBV10-3 14
CAISEQAVGYTF TRBV10-3 12
CSVELGTDTQYF TRBV29-1 12
CATHRGLSDGYTF TRBV6-6 13
CASSLFLSGQNQPQHF TRBV5-5 16
CSASPLLAGGEETQYF TRBV20-1 16
CASSLGSSGANVLTF TRBV5-1 15
CASSPQGIYEQYF TRBV5-1 13
CASSIWNQGNSPLHF TRBV19 15
CASSSSGGDYNEQFF TRBV9 15
CASSLGANTEAFF TRBV4-1 13
CASSLGQVAYEQYF TRBV5-1 14